This TCR beta chain came from a study of T-cell reconstitution after alpha-beta-depleted transplantation in children. The V and J ends lost 4 bases and 3 bases, in that order; junction bases with no gene match: 6. Germline V CDR1 and CDR2: SNHLY, FYNNEI. The CDR3 consists of 16 residues. During its preparation, the TCRbeta library received unique molecular identifiers. MiXCR was run by TCRdb on the PCR reads, yielding one entry per CDR3 protein. The sample has 250,000 to 300,000 distinct CDR3 sequences, approximately 9.6% seen once. The source material was PBMCs from the stem cell graft donor, sampled from the stem cell graft. This TCR came from a human donor who donated a stem cell graft to a child with SCID. The chain links TRBV2 to TRBJ2-3; TRBD2 aligns across 11 bases. The CDR3 DNA reads as TGTGCCAGCAGTGTACGAACTAGCGGGGGTACAGATACGCAGTATTTT. Amino acids: CASSVRTSGGTDTQYF. Combining the CDR3 with reference TRBV2 and TRBJ2-3 gives the whole variable domain EPEVTQTPSHQVTQMGQEVILRCVPISNHLYFYWYRQILGQKVEFLVSFYNNEISEKSEIFDDQFSVERPDGSNFTLKIRSTKLEDSAMYFCASSVRTSGGTDTQYFGPGTRLTVL.